Below, one T cell receptor (beta chain) is given with its context. This sample was taken from a study of blood T cell repertoires in COVID-19. Study summary: The study drew acute and convalescent COVID-19 samples from the United States, Italy and Spain. Nucleic acid was either cDNA or gDNA, and it came from T cells, B-cell-depleted T cells, or PBMCs.

Deletions cut 2 bases from V and 3 bases from J, with 7 bases between. Germline V gene data show CDR1 as KGHSH and CDR2 as LQKENI. This CDR3 comprises 13 residues. Under the authors' procedure: It was from reference gene primer amplification that nucleated cell counts were estimated. Profiling relied on immunoSEQ multiplex PCR, and the TCRdb table lists in-frame clones only, not all of them. From that table come the V and J calls and clone size; the DNA was used to work out D and trimming. This sample has roughly 320,000 clones, with approximately 85% found just once. The sample consisted of peripheral blood. The rearrangement links TRBV18 to TRBJ1-2; D gene unclear. This TCR was sampled from a human donor in a cohort sampled during active COVID-19. CDR3 residues: CASSPDKDYGYTF. CDR3 coding DNA: TGTGCCAGCTCACCAGACAAAGACTATGGCTACACCTTC.